This is a list of T cell receptor beta chains from one sample in a study of CD8 T cells in Susac syndrome. TCRdb itself ran the immunoSEQ multiplex PCR reads through MiXCR, one entry per CDR3 protein. The data show 100,000 or so distinct CDR3 sequences, 85% to 95% seen once. Sequenced sample: CD4+ T cells from PBMCs. The receptors here all came from a human donor in good health. CDR3s include the opening cysteine and the closing phenylalanine or tryptophan. The D gene is left open where the match is weak. Not all rows give a size; the values are once, few, many and, for expanded clones, a class.

>TRBJ2-7|NA|NA|TRBV6-2/TRBV6-3
TGTGCCAGCAGTCGGGGACCGAACGACTCCTACGGGCAGTACTTC
CASSRGPNDSYGQYF
>TRBJ1-1|NA|NA|TRBV29-1
TGCAGCGCTCGTAAAGTGGGGACTGAAGCTTTCTTT
CSARKVGTEAFF
>TRBJ2-2|once|NA|TRBV3-1
TGTGCCAGCAGTGTTTTGGTCGGGGAGCTGTTTTTT
CASSVLVGELFF
>TRBJ2-2|NA|NA|TRBV29-1
TGCAGCGTTGAATCAGGGCCCACCGGGGAGCTGTTTTTT
CSVESGPTGELFF
>TRBJ2-4|NA|NA|TRBV6-2/TRBV6-3
TGTGCCAGCAGTTCCCTCGGAGCGAGGGGGAACATTCAGTACTTC
CASSSLGARGNIQYF
>TRBJ2-7|NA|NA|TRBV5-4
TGTGCCAGCAGCTTAAGGGGGGCCTACGAGCAGTACTTC
CASSLRGAYEQYF
>TRBJ2-7|NA|NA|TRBV6-5
TGTGCCAGCTCCAACTCAGGATACGAGCAGTACTTC
CASSNSGYEQYF
>TRBJ2-7|NA|NA|TRBV9
TGTGCCAGCAGCGTGGCCTCAGATTCCTACGAGCAGTACTTC
CASSVASDSYEQYF
>TRBJ1-6|NA|NA|TRBV5-1
TGCGCCAGCAGCTTGAAGGAAACAAATTCACCCCTCCACTTT
CASSLKETNSPLHF
>TRBJ2-7|NA|NA|TRBV12-3/TRBV12-4
TGTGCCAGCAGTAGTTACAGCAGGGTGAAGTACTTC
CASSSYSRVKYF
>TRBJ1-5|NA|NA|TRBV6-1
TGTGCCAGCAGTATACAGGGACCTCAGCCCCAGCATTTT
CASSIQGPQPQHF
>TRBJ2-1|NA|TRBD2|TRBV12-3/TRBV12-4
TGTGCCAGCAGTTTATTAGCGGGGGAATACAATGAGCAGTTCTTC
CASSLLAGEYNEQFF
>TRBJ1-4|NA|TRBD1|TRBV29-1
TGCAGCGTGGTGACAGGGGCTAATGAAAAACTGTTTTTT
CSVVTGANEKLFF
>TRBJ2-3|NA|TRBD2|TRBV6-2/TRBV6-3
TGTGCCAGCAGTTTTGACACCACACTAGCGGGAGGTTCAGATACGCAGTATTTT
CASSFDTTLAGGSDTQYF
>TRBJ1-1|NA|NA|TRBV9
TGTGCCAGCAGCGTAGATACGGGGGCGGCCACTGAAGCTTTCTTT
CASSVDTGAATEAFF
>TRBJ1-2|NA|TRBD1|TRBV20-1
TGCAGTGCTAGACACACAGGGGCTTATGGCTACACCTTC
CSARHTGAYGYTF
>TRBJ1-1|once|NA|TRBV25-1
TGTGCCAGCAGTAGTGGCTCTGAAGCTTTCTTT
CASSSGSEAFF
>TRBJ1-1|NA|TRBD1|TRBV4-1
TGCGCCAGCAGCCAAGGACAGGGTGCCGCTGAAGCTTTCTTT
CASSQGQGAAEAFF